This TCR beta chain was observed in a study of blood T cell repertoires in COVID-19. Study-level background: Samples taken during acute and convalescent COVID-19 were collected in the United States, Italy and Spain.

CDR1 is MNHEY and CDR2 is SVGAGI in the germline V gene. Trimming at V came to 3 bases and at J to 1 base, leaving 6 bases not matched to a gene. CDR3 length: 16 residues. In the original analysis: It was from reference gene primer amplification that nucleated cell counts were estimated. Method: immunoSEQ multiplex PCR; TCRdb's copy keeps in-frame clones and lacks some. The V and J calls and clone size come from that table; D and trimming were worked out from the DNA. The sample carries roughly 130,000 clones, about nine tenths recorded once. While infection was still active, Seattle patients were enrolled and then followed longitudinally.

The TCR originated in a man in his sixties with COVID-19, enrolled during active disease. Sequencing used peripheral blood. The chain carries TRBV6-5 and TRBJ2-7; TRBD2 matches 10 bases. Here the CDR3 reads CASSYETSGSSYEQYF. CDR3 nucleotides: TGTGCCAGCAGTTATGAGACTAGCGGGTCTTCCTACGAGCAGTACTTC.